The sequence of this T cell receptor beta chain was determined in a study of radiation and T cells in renal cell carcinoma. This sample's time point: blood 2 weeks post-SBRT. Treatment given: 15 Gy SBRT to primary tumor, nephrectomy 4 weeks later. Measured with immunoSEQ multiplex PCR; TCRdb has only the in-frame clones, and not every one. The sample lists some 120,000 clones; more than 80% were seen once. The length of the CDR3 is 14 residues. With 4 bases removed from V and 2 bases from J, the gap between germline ends came to 12 bases. Germline V CDR1 and CDR2: SQVTM, ANQGSEA. J is TRBJ1-5 and V is TRBV29-1, with a weak D call TRBD1 (5 bases). This sequence originates from a woman aged 55-69 years with renal cell carcinoma. The material was blood, obtained from a patient whose treatment included radiotherapy and nephrectomy. CDR3 sequence: CSVGGGGGNQPQHF. The CDR3 DNA sequence: TGCAGCGTTGGCGGGGGAGGCGGCAATCAGCCCCAGCATTTT.